This passage covers 8 T cell receptor beta chains from one sample sequenced in a study of spatial heterogeneity in lung cancer (dated by TCRdb to the late 2010s). Receptor amplification or capture employed 5' RACE. The listed sequencing device is NextSeq 500. Using fastp at Q25 and MiXCR, TCRdb reprocessed the public reads and kept productive beta chains. Entries that share a CDR3 protein sequence are merged under the most common genes and DNA. A total of some 100,000 distinct CDR3 sequences appear in this sample, roughly 8.7% of them only once. 6.9% of the sample lies in the top ten. In the paper's terms, the time point label means: sample taken at primary tumor resection. TCR sequencing used whole RNA extracted from tumor and nontumor lung tissue, or from cryopreserved PBMC samples, without cell sorting. Material: PBMCs, obtained at surgery. The receptors originated from a male donor with early-stage non-small cell lung cancer.

The chain has TRBV20-1 and TRBJ2-3; the match to TRBD2 covers 14 bases. CDR1 is DFQATT, CDR2 SNEGSKA, per germline (reference sequence). The CDR3 has 16 residues. The ends lost 1 base at V and 6 bases at J; junction bases unmatched: 6. The CDR3 protein is CSARAPGLAGADTQYF. CDR3 in DNA: TGCAGTGCTAGAGCACCGGGACTAGCGGGGGCTGATACGCAGTATTTT.

This clonotype was counted only a few times. J is TRBJ1-5 and V is TRBV12-3 or TRBV12-4, with D uncertain. There are 14 residues in the CDR3. V was clipped by 2 bases and J by 4 bases, with 9 bases between them. CDR3 residues: CASSLRQQNQPQHF. The DNA of the CDR3 is TGTGCCAGCAGTTTAAGGCAGCAGAATCAGCCCCAGCATTTT.

The rearrangement joins TRBV5-1 to TRBJ1-4; 7 bases match TRBD1. The CDR3 has 14 amino acids. The J segment lost 4 bases and the V segment lost 1 base, leaving 1 base of the junction unmatched. Germline CDR1 is SGHRS and CDR2 is YFSETQ. The CDR3 region has the DNA TGCGCCAGCAGCTTGACAGGGGATAATGAAAAACTGTTTTTT. This codes for CASSLTGDNEKLFF.

This clonotype has at least ten counts. This chain connects TRBV5-5 to TRBJ2-1; 8 bases align to TRBD2. V dropped 0 bases and J dropped 4; count of bases not matched to a gene: 0. This CDR3 is built from 14 residues. Germline CDR1 reads SGHKS; CDR2 reads YYEKEE (reference sequence). CDR3 amino acids: CASSLGLAYNEQFF. The CDR3 DNA reads as TGTGCCAGCAGCTTGGGACTAGCGTACAATGAGCAGTTCTTC.

The genes are TRBV20-1 and TRBJ2-1; TRBD2 aligns across 7 bases. J was trimmed by 8 bases and V by 6 bases; bases with no gene match: 13. The CDR3 contains 14 residues. The germline CDR1 and CDR2 sequences are DFQATT and SNEGSKA (reference sequence). The CDR3 loop reads CSACRTRRAHEQFF. The CDR3 DNA reads TGCAGTGCGTGTCGGACTAGACGAGCCCATGAGCAGTTCTTC.

This clonotype was counted a few times. At one end the junction does not follow the germline gene, possibly because of a read error. The chain uses TRBV28 and TRBJ2-3; 9 nucleotides agree with TRBD2. CDR1 is MDHEN and CDR2 is SYDVKM in the germline V gene. The CDR3 runs to 15 residues. The CDR3 DNA reads TGTGCCAGCAACTTTAGGGGGACTAGCAGAGATACGCAGTATTTT. Amino acid sequence: CASNFRGTSRDTQYF.

A word on this clonotype: This may be a read error, as it is one base from a much larger clone. The chain recombines TRBV6-2 or TRBV6-3 with TRBJ1-4; D gene uncertain. The CDR3 has 12 amino acids. Germline V CDR1 and CDR2: MNHEY, SVGEGT. This CDR3 is CANSQRREKLFF. In nucleotides, the CDR3 is TGTGCCAACAGTCAGAGACGTGAAAAACTGTTTTTT.

The chain joins TRBV7-9 to TRBJ1-2; 8 bases fit TRBD1. Trimming cost V 6 bases and J 3 bases; bases outside gene matches: 3. The germline CDR1 and CDR2 sequences are SEHNR and FQNEAQ (reference sequence). The CDR3 length is 13 residues. This CDR3 reads CASSWTGYYGYTF. CDR3 DNA sequence: TGTGCCAGCAGTTGGACAGGGTACTATGGCTACACCTTC.